The present T cell receptor (beta chain) was sequenced within a study of regulatory T cells in long-lasting Graves disease. Study-level findings and limits: A greater number of public clonotypes (under 3,000) was shared by persistent patients than by new patients (over 900). TRBV28 was favored in persistent disease, as were TRBJ1-2 and TRBJ2-5.

This sample's time point: newly diagnosed GD, antithyroid drugs for less than 3 months. The TCR library used RNA extracted from PBMCs. CDR3-region Arm-PCR and iRepertoire HTBI primers produced the TCR beta libraries. MiXCR, run by TCRdb on the multiplex PCR reads, gives a single entry per CDR3 protein. This table holds about 450,000 distinct CDR3 sequences, 14% found once. Concerning this clonotype itself: The antigen remains undetermined. With a far larger clone one base away, a read error is the likely cause.

The CDR3 has 15 residues. Germline V gene data show CDR1 as SEHNR and CDR2 as FQNEAQ (reference sequence). The V end was cut by 5 bases, the J end by 4 bases, with 16 bases between. These records were also assigned to another study, of T cells in Graves' hyperthyroidism and ophthalmopathy.

The J gene is TRBJ2-3, the V gene TRBV7-9, with D possibly TRBD2 on 5 matching bases. The source was peripheral blood mononuclear cells (PBMCs), collected at new diagnosis, from a patient treated with antithyroid drugs. The sequence came from a woman in her 50s with Graves disease. The CDR3 nucleotides read TGTGCCAGCAGCCCGCCGGAGGTACGCCCAGATACGCAGTATTTT. This translates into CASSPPEVRPDTQYF.